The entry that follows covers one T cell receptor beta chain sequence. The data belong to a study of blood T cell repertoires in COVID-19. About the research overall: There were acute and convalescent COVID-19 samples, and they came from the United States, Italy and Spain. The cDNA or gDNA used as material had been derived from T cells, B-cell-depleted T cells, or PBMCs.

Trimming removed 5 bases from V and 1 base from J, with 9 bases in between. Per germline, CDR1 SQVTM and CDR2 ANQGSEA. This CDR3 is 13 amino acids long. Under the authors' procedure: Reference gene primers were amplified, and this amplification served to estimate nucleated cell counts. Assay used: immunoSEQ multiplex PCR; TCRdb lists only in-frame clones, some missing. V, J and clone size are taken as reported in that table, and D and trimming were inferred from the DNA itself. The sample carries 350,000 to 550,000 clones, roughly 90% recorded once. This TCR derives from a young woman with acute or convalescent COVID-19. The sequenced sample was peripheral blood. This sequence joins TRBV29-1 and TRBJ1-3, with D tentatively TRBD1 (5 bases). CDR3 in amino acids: CSVRTGSGNTIYF. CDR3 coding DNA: TGCAGCGTTCGTACAGGTTCTGGAAACACCATATATTTT.